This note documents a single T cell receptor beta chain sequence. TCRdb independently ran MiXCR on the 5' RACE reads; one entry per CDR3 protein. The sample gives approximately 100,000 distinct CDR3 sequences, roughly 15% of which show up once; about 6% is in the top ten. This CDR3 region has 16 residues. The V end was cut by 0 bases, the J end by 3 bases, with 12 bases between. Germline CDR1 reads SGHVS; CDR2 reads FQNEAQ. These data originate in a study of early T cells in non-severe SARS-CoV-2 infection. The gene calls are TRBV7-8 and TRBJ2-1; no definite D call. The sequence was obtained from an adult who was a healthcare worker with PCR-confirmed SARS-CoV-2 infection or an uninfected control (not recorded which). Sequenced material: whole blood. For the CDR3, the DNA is TGTGCCAGCAGCTTAGCTGGGGTCAAACACTACAATGAGCAGTTCTTC. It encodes CASSLAGVKHYNEQFF.